This T cell receptor (beta chain) was identified during a study of T cells in Graves' hyperthyroidism and ophthalmopathy. Study conclusions and caveats: Among clonotypes expanded in thyroid above 0.001, most were also found in blood.

Orbital computed tomography and thyroid ultrasound, together with serum TRAb and thyroxine and clinical symptoms, were used for diagnoses. This clonotype was seen a handful of times. The antigen remains undetermined. RNA transcripts yielded amplified TCR beta CDR3 regions. HTBI primers were employed in a first-round RT-PCR of the TCR CDR3. TCRdb reprocessed the multiplex PCR reads with MiXCR, giving one entry per CDR3 protein. Seen here are about 340,000 distinct CDR3 sequences, around 23% observed once, and the top ten hold about 50%. The V segment lost 2 bases and the J segment 12 bases; nucleotides outside the gene matches: 11. Germline values: CDR1 GTSNPN, CDR2 SVGIG (reference sequence). The CDR3 length is 14 residues.

The TCR was taken from a woman in her forties or fifties with Graves' hyperthyroidism. The chain recombines TRBV30 with TRBJ2-1; 9 nucleotides line up with TRBD2. Sequencing input: blood. CDR3 loop: CAWSKEAGGYGQFF. For the CDR3, the DNA is TGTGCCTGGAGTAAAGAAGCGGGGGGTTATGGGCAGTTCTTC.